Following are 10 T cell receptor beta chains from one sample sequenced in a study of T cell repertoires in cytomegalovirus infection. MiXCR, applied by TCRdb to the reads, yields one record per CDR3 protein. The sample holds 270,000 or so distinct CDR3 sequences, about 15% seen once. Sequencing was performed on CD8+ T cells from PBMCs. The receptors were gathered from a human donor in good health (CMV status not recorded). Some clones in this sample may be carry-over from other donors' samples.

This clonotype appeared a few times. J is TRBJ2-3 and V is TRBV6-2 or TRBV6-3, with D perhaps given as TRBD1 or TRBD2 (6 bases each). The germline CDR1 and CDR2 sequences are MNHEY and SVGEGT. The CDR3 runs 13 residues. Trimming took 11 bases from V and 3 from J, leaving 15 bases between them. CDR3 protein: CAEGGLATDTQYF. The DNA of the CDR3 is TGTGCCGAAGGGGGGCTAGCGACAGATACGCAGTATTTT.

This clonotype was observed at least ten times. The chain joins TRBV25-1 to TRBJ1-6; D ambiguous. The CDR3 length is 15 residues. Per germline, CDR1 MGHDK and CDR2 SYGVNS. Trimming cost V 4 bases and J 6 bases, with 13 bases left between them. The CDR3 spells CASSARTRANSPLHF. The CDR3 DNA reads TGTGCCAGCAGTGCCCGAACAAGGGCTAATTCACCCCTCCACTTT.

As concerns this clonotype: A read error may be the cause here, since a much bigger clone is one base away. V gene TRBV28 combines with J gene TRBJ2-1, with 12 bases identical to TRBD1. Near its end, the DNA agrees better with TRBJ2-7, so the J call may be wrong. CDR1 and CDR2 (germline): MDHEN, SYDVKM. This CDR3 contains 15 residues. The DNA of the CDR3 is TGTGCCAGCAGTTTAGGGGACAGGGGGCTCGATGAGCAGTACTTC. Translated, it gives CASSLGDRGLDEQYF.

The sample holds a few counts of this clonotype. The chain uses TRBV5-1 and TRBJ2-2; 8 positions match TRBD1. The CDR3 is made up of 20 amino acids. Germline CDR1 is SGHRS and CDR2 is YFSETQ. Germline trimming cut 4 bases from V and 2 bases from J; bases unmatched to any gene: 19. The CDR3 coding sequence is TGCGCCAGCAGCCCGCTCAAGTTTGGTAGCAGGGGGCCAAACACCGGGGAGCTGTTTTTT. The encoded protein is CASSPLKFGSRGPNTGELFF.

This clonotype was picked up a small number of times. The CDR3 DNA reads as TGTGCCAGCACCCCCTCCCGGGGGCCTAGTAACTATGGCTACACCTTC. Translating gives CASTPSRGPSNYGYTF. The chain employs TRBV6-5 and TRBJ1-2; TRBD1 is a possible D gene (6 bases). The CDR3 sequence is 16 residues long. The germline gives CDR1 MNHEY, CDR2 SVGAGI. Trimming left V 7 bases short and J 1 base short, with 19 bases between.

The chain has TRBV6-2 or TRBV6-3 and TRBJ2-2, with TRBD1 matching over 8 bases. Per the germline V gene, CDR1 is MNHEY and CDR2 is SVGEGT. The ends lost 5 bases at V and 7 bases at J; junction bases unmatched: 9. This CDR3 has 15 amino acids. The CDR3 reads CASSGQGLAYGELFF. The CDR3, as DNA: TGTGCCAGCAGTGGACAGGGACTGGCCTACGGGGAGCTGTTTTTT.

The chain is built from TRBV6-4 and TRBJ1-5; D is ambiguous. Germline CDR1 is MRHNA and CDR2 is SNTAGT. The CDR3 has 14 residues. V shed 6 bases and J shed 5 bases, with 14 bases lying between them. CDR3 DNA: TGTGCCAGCAGCAAAAATATCGAGGATCAGCCCCAGCATTTT. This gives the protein CASSKNIEDQPQHF.

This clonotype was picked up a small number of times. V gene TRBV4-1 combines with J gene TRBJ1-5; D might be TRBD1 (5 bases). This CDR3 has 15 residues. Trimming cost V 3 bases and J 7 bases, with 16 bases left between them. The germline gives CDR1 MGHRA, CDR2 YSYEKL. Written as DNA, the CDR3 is TGCGCCAGCAGCCATCCCCAGCAGGGTTTGCAGCCCCAGCATTTT. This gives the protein CASSHPQQGLQPQHF.

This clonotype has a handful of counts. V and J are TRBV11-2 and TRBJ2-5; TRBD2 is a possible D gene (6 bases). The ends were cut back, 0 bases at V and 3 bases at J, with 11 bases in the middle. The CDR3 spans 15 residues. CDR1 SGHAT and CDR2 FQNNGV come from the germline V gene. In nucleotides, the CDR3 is TGTGCCAGCAGCTTAGATCCCTTAGCGGAAGAGACCCAGTACTTC. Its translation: CASSLDPLAEETQYF.

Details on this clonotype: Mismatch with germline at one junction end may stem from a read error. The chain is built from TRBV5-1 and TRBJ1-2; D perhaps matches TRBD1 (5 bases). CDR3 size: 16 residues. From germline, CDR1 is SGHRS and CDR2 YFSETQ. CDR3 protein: CASSSSGGISNYSYTF. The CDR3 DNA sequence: TGCGCCAGCAGCTCTAGCGGGGGAATTTCTAACTATAGCTACACCTTC. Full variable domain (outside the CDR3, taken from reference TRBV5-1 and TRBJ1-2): KAGVTQTPRYLIKTRGQQVTLSCSPISGHRSVSWYQQTPGQGLQFLFEYFSETQRNKGNFPGRFSGRQFSNSRSEMNVSTLELGDSALYLCASSSSGGISNYSYTFGSGTRLTVV.